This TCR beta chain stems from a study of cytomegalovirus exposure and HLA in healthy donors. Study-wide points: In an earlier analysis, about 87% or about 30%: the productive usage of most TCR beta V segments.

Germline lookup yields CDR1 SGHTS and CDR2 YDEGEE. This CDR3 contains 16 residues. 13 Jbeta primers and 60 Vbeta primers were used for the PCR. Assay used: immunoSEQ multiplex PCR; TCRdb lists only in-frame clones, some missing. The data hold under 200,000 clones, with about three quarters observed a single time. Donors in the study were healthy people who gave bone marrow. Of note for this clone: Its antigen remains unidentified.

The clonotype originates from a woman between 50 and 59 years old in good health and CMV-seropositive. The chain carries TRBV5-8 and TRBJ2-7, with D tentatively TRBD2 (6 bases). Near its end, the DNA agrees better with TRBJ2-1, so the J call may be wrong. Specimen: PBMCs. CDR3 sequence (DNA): TGTGCCAGCAGCTCACGGGAGCCATTGTCCTACAATGAGCAGTTCTTC. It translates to CASSSREPLSYNEQFF.